These 14 T cell receptor beta chains were sequenced from one sample in a study of ipilimumab plus nivolumab after autologous stem cell transplantation. Assay used: immunoSEQ multiplex PCR; TCRdb lists only in-frame clones, some missing. The table includes thousands of clones, less than 80% detected once. The sample here was PBMCs, taken in a trial of ipilimumab plus nivolumab as post-transplant consolidation. The source is a male donor with multiple myeloma.

The rearrangement links TRBV11-1 to TRBJ2-3, with D possibly being TRBD1 (5 bases). Trimming removed 4 bases at V and 2 bases at J, with 10 bases between. Germline values: CDR1 SGHAT, CDR2 FQDESV (reference sequence). This CDR3 is built from 14 residues. The CDR3 nucleotides are TGTGCCAGCAGCTGGAGACAGTTCACAGATACGCAGTATTTT. Its translation: CASSWRQFTDTQYF.

The chain uses TRBV19 and TRBJ1-5, with D possibly TRBD1 on 5 matching bases. The ends were cut back, 5 bases at V and 0 bases at J, with 20 bases in the middle. The CDR3 spans 18 residues. CDR1 and CDR2 from the germline V gene are LNHDA and SQIVND (reference sequence). The DNA for the CDR3 is TGTGCCAGTAGTTCAGCCCCTTCGACAGTCTATAGCAATCAGCCCCAGCATTTT. This codes for CASSSAPSTVYSNQPQHF.

The chain is built from TRBV19 and TRBJ1-2; 7 bases fit TRBD1. This CDR3 is 12 amino acids long. V trimming: 10 bases; J trimming: 6 bases; junction bases outside the gene matches: 8. CDR1 LNHDA and CDR2 SQIVND come from the germline V gene (reference sequence). CDR3 in amino acids: CATSTGTHGYTF. The DNA of the CDR3 is TGTGCCACCTCGACAGGGACTCATGGCTACACCTTC.

The table lists this clone with a count of one. V is TRBV18 and J is TRBJ1-2; the match to TRBD1 covers 7 bases. Trimming removed 5 bases from V and 6 bases from J; junction bases left unmatched: 9. The CDR3 consists of 14 residues. Germline V gene data show CDR1 as KGHSH and CDR2 as LQKENI. The CDR3 DNA sequence: TGTGCCAGCTCATTTGCACAGGGGACGGATGGCTACACCTTC. Translating it yields CASSFAQGTDGYTF.

The V and J genes are TRBV5-4 and TRBJ1-1; a weak D match, TRBD1 (5 bases). There are 12 residues in the CDR3. V was clipped by 9 bases and J by 0 bases, with 9 bases between them. Per the germline V gene, CDR1 is SGHNT and CDR2 is YYREEE (reference sequence). The chain's CDR3 is CAIQDLNTEAFF. In DNA, the CDR3 is TGTGCCATACAGGATCTGAACACTGAAGCTTTCTTT.

V and J are TRBV5-1 and TRBJ2-7; 8 nucleotides align to TRBD2. Germline-derived CDR1 and CDR2 are SGHRS and YFSETQ. The CDR3 sequence is 18 residues long. V shed 1 base and J 0 bases; nucleotides not matched to a gene: 12. CDR3 sequence reads: CASSLWPEVGTSSYEQYF. As DNA, the CDR3 is TGCGCCAGCAGCTTGTGGCCGGAGGTGGGGACTAGCTCCTACGAGCAGTACTTC.

This chain uses TRBV10-2 with TRBJ2-7, with 8 bases identical to TRBD1. V was clipped by 5 bases and J by 1 base; unmatched bases: 4. This CDR3 has 14 amino acids. The germline gives CDR1 WSHSY, CDR2 SAAADI. CDR3 nucleotide sequence: TGCGCCAGCAGTCAGGGACAGGTATCCTACGAGCAGTACTTC. It codes for CASSQGQVSYEQYF.

The rearrangement links TRBV7-2 to TRBJ2-5; D uncertain. V lost 1 base to trimming and J lost 1 base, with 7 bases between them. Germline assignment: CDR1 SGHTA and CDR2 FQGNSA. There are 14 residues in the CDR3. CDR3 sequence: CASSLVSSQETQYF. In nucleotides, the CDR3 is TGTGCCAGCAGCTTAGTGTCTTCCCAAGAGACCCAGTACTTC.

The gene calls are TRBV13 and TRBJ1-1; 7 nucleotides match TRBD1. This CDR3 spans 13 amino acids. V was pared by 6 bases and J by 7 bases, with 8 bases of the junction left unmatched. CDR1 and CDR2 (germline): PRHDT, FYEKMQ (reference sequence). Here the CDR3 reads CASRADRAGEAFF. As DNA, the CDR3 is TGTGCCAGCAGGGCCGACAGGGCGGGTGAAGCTTTCTTT. The full variable domain, completed using reference TRBV13 and TRBJ1-1, is AAGVIQSPRHLIKEKRETATLKCYPIPRHDTVYWYQQGPGQDPQFLISFYEKMQSDKGSIPDRFSAQQFSDYHSELNMSSLELGDSALYFCASRADRAGEAFFGQGTRLTVV.

The chain employs TRBV30 and TRBJ2-3, with 12 positions matching TRBD2. From germline, CDR1 is GTSNPN and CDR2 SVGIG (reference sequence). The CDR3 extends over 16 amino acids. The ends lost 4 bases at V and 5 bases at J; junction bases unmatched: 10. The CDR3 nucleotides are TGTGCCTGGACCGAGACTAGCGGGGGTTCCTTAGATACGCAGTATTTT. It encodes CAWTETSGGSLDTQYF.

This clone was seen only a few times. V gene TRBV28 combines with J gene TRBJ2-7; D is possibly TRBD1 or TRBD2 (6 bases each). Germline values: CDR1 MDHEN, CDR2 SYDVKM. The CDR3 is made up of 14 amino acids. Trimming took 6 bases from V and 5 from J, leaving 17 bases between them. The CDR3 region is CASSIPLGGHEQYF. CDR3 nucleotide sequence: TGTGCCAGCAGCATCCCTCTTGGGGGGCACGAGCAGTACTTC. Looking up the rest from reference TRBV28 and TRBJ2-7 gives the full variable domain: DVKVTQSSRYLVKRTGEKVFLECVQDMDHENMFWYRQDPGLGLRLIYFSYDVKMKEKGDIPEGYSVSREKKERFSLILESASTNQTSMYLCASSIPLGGHEQYFGPGTRLTVT.

Written as DNA, the CDR3 is TGTGCCAGCAGCATTGGGGGGGACACAGATACGCAGTATTTT. Protein: CASSIGGDTDTQYF. This sequence joins TRBV9 and TRBJ2-3; 7 nucleotides agree with TRBD2. This CDR3 comprises 14 residues. CDR1 SGDLS and CDR2 YYNGEE come from the germline V gene. Germline trimming cut 4 bases from V and 2 bases from J; bases unmatched to any gene: 4.

This chain joins TRBV6-5 and TRBJ2-1, with D perhaps assigned TRBD1 or TRBD2 (6 bases each). Germline V CDR1 and CDR2: MNHEY, SVGAGI. This CDR3 comprises 15 residues. Trimming took 2 bases from V and 0 from J, leaving 8 bases between them. DNA of the CDR3: TGTGCCAGCAGTTACCGGGGGCTCTCCTACAATGAGCAGTTCTTC. Its protein is CASSYRGLSYNEQFF.

A few counts support this clone. This sequence joins TRBV7-9 and TRBJ2-7; 7 bases match TRBD1. Trimming cost V 5 bases and J 6 bases; bases outside gene matches: 16. CDR1 and CDR2 (germline): SEHNR, FQNEAQ (reference sequence). This CDR3 comprises 16 residues. CDR3 sequence reads: CASSTREGARYLEQYF. DNA of the CDR3: TGTGCCAGCAGCACCCGAGAGGGGGCGCGTTATCTCGAGCAGTACTTC.